This T cell receptor (beta chain) derives from a study of neurological immune-mediated disorders. The study, taken as a whole, reports: Patients with HTLV-1-associated myelopathy had the highest level of TCR clonal expansion, whereas patients with multiple sclerosis had the lowest level, falling beneath the level found in healthy controls. The study found no CDR3 amino acid sequences shared by expanded clones across subjects, suggesting private repertoires in all groups.

Unsorted libraries were generated from 2 million PBMCs. These cells had been stored in RNAlater at -80 C. This clonotype has at least ten counts. Its antigen is undetermined. TCRdb analysed the 5' RACE reads with MiXCR anew, one entry per CDR3 protein. Here the sample spans tens of thousands of distinct CDR3 sequences, approximately 2.8% being singletons. The CDR3 extends over 15 amino acids. Germline V gives CDR1 SSHAT, CDR2 FNYEAQ (reference sequence). Losses at the gene ends were 5 bases for V and 2 bases for J; bases not matched to a gene: 6. The receptor was isolated from a woman in her thirties with multiple sclerosis. The chain joins TRBV7-7 to TRBJ2-3; 8 bases line up with TRBD2. The specimen sequenced was PBMCs. The CDR3 nucleotides are TGTGCCAGCAGCCTCGGGGGGGAGCTCACAGATACGCAGTATTTT. The encoded protein is CASSLGGELTDTQYF. Using reference TRBV7-7 and TRBJ2-3 for the parts outside the CDR3, the full variable domain is GAGVSQSPRYKVTKRGQDVTLRCDPISSHATLYWYQQALGQGPEFLTYFNYEAQPDKSGLPSDRFSAERPEGSISTLTIQRTEQRDSAMYRCASSLGGELTDTQYFGPGTRLTVL.